The 22 T cell receptor beta chains below all came from one sample that was sequenced in a study of blood T cell repertoires in COVID-19 (TCRdb year 2020). Library method: the immunoSEQ multiplex PCR assay. TCRdb holds this immuneACCESS table with in-frame rearrangements only. Some clones are missing; in checked studies, unresolved V genes explain under half, and the rest has no known cause. This sample lists about 320,000 clones; about 90% were detected once. The ten most abundant clones make up approximately 10% of the sample. The source material was peripheral blood. The receptors stem from a woman aged 25 to 39 with COVID-19, enrolled during active disease.

The chain links TRBV27 to TRBJ1-2; weak D call: TRBD1 (6 bases). CDR1 MNHEY and CDR2 SMNVEV come from the germline V gene (reference sequence). CDR3 size: 12 residues. V lost 5 bases and J lost 4, with 8 bases in between. The CDR3 DNA reads as TGTGCCAGCAGTGGGGGCAGCTATGGCTACACCTTC. Translating gives CASSGGSYGYTF.

This sequence joins TRBV4-1 and TRBJ2-5; 15 positions match TRBD2. The CDR3 runs 17 residues. The junction had 5 bases not matched to a gene; V was cut back by 1 base and J by 5 bases. CDR1 is MGHRA and CDR2 is YSYEKL in the germline V gene. This chain's CDR3 is CASSQGTSGGARETQYF. CDR3 in DNA: TGCGCCAGCAGCCAAGGGACTAGCGGGGGGGCGAGGGAGACCCAGTACTTC.

The J gene is TRBJ1-6, the V gene TRBV13; D perhaps matches TRBD1 (6 bases). Trimming took 5 bases from V and 7 from J, leaving 18 bases between them. The CDR3 is made up of 16 amino acids. Germline V lookup: CDR1 PRHDT, CDR2 FYEKMQ (reference sequence). DNA for the CDR3: TGTGCCAGCAGCCTTAAACAGGGAAGGGGGAATTCACCCCTCCACTTT. Protein: CASSLKQGRGNSPLHF.

This clone has only a few counts. The chain employs TRBV18 and TRBJ2-7; 10 nucleotides match TRBD2. The CDR3 has 16 amino acids. Germline CDR1 reads KGHSH; CDR2 reads LQKENI. Unmatched junction bases numbered 8, after V lost 0 bases and J lost 6 bases. In nucleotides, the CDR3 is TGTGCCAGCTCACCACCCCCACTAGCGGGGCCATCCGAGCAGTACTTC. It specifies CASSPPPLAGPSEQYF.

In this sample, this clone turned up once. V gene TRBV15 combines with J gene TRBJ2-7, with 7 bases lining up with TRBD1. Trimming cost V 5 bases and J 4 bases; bases outside gene matches: 11. Germline V gene lookup returns CDR1 LNHNV and CDR2 YYDKDF (reference sequence). This CDR3 has 15 residues. The CDR3 nucleotides are TGTGCCACCAGCGTCGGGACAGCCCCCCTTTACGAGCAGTACTTC. This translates into CATSVGTAPLYEQYF. Full variable domain (rest looked up from reference TRBV15 and TRBJ2-7): DAMVIQNPRYQVTQFGKPVTLSCSQTLNHNVMYWYQQKSSQAPKLLFHYYDKDFNNEADTPDNFQSRRPNTSFCFLDIRSPGLGDTAMYLCATSVGTAPLYEQYFGPGTRLTVT.

The chain uses TRBV5-8 and TRBJ1-6; 10 nucleotides line up with TRBD1. The CDR3 is 16 residues long. From germline, CDR1 is SGHTS and CDR2 YDEGEE. V was pared by 0 bases and J by 8 bases, with 5 bases of the junction left unmatched. The CDR3 bases are TGTGCCAGCAGCTTGGTAGGGACAGGGGCCTATTCACCCCTCCACTTT. Translated, it gives CASSLVGTGAYSPLHF.

This rearrangement joins TRBV3-1 (or the pseudogene TRBV3-2) to TRBJ2-7; 8 nucleotides match TRBD2. The CDR3 extends over 13 amino acids. Germline values: CDR1 LGHDT, CDR2 YNNKEL (reference sequence). Trimming took 7 bases from V and 11 from J; bases not matched to a gene: 13. The CDR3 region has the DNA TGTGCCAGCAACCCAGGGGCGGGGGGCCTTAAGTACTTC. It translates to CASNPGAGGLKYF.

The CDR3 loop reads CASSRGYEQFF. In nucleotides, the CDR3 is TGTGCCAGCAGTCGAGGATATGAGCAGTTCTTC. The chain employs TRBV28 and TRBJ2-1; D is unclear. V gave up 5 bases and J gave up 8 bases, with 7 bases separating them. Germline lookup yields CDR1 MDHEN and CDR2 SYDVKM. The CDR3 contains 11 residues.

In its sample, this clone was seen once. This chain joins TRBV18 and TRBJ1-2; D may be TRBD1 (6 bases). Germline CDR1 is KGHSH and CDR2 is LQKENI. V was shortened by 1 base and J by 8 bases, with 11 bases between the two germline ends. The CDR3 is made up of 13 amino acids. CDR3 in amino acids: CASSPQNREGYTF. The DNA for the CDR3 is TGTGCCAGCTCACCACAGAACAGGGAGGGCTACACCTTC.

The V and J genes are TRBV7-9 and TRBJ1-2, with D perhaps TRBD1 (6 bases). CDR1 and CDR2 (germline): SEHNR, FQNEAQ (reference sequence). Trimming took 5 bases from V and 3 from J, leaving 13 bases between them. The CDR3 runs to 14 residues. The DNA for the CDR3 is TGTGCCAGCAGCCATCTAAGGGGGTACTATGGCTACACCTTC. Translated, it gives CASSHLRGYYGYTF.

This chain joins TRBV18 and TRBJ2-7; D might be TRBD2 (8 bases). This CDR3 contains 17 residues. Germline CDR1 and CDR2: KGHSH and LQKENI. V was clipped by 4 bases and J by 4 bases, with 23 bases between them. The CDR3 DNA reads as TGTGCCAGCTCACGAACCAGACAGGGACTAGTGTCTTACGAGCAGTACTTC. Its protein product is CASSRTRQGLVSYEQYF.

This chain uses TRBV30 with TRBJ1-5; no clear D gene. The V gene lost 0 bases and the J gene lost 7 bases, with 16 bases spanning the gap. Germline loops: CDR1 GTSNPN, CDR2 SVGIG (reference sequence). The CDR3 loop spans 15 amino acids. The CDR3 sequence is CAWSVREGLLQPQHF. In DNA form, the CDR3 reads TGTGCCTGGAGTGTACGTGAGGGTCTGCTACAGCCCCAGCATTTT.

The genes are TRBV2 and TRBJ2-3, with D perhaps TRBD1 (10 bases). The CDR3 runs 19 residues. CDR1 SNHLY and CDR2 FYNNEI come from the germline V gene. V lost 8 bases and J 4 bases, leaving 31 bases between the germline ends. CDR3 DNA sequence: TGTGCCAGCTTGGACAGGGGGGGTAGCGGGGGCCCCAAGGCAGATACGCAGTATTTT. This codes for CASLDRGGSGGPKADTQYF. Full variable domain (remainder filled in from reference TRBV2 and TRBJ2-3): EPEVTQTPSHQVTQMGQEVILRCVPISNHLYFYWYRQILGQKVEFLVSFYNNEISEKSEIFDDQFSVERPDGSNFTLKIRSTKLEDSAMYFCASLDRGGSGGPKADTQYFGPGTRLTVL.

The chain links TRBV6-5 to TRBJ2-7; D might be TRBD1 (6 bases). This CDR3 spans 15 amino acids. Germline V gene data show CDR1 as MNHEY and CDR2 as SVGAGI. V was trimmed by 5 bases and J by 2 bases, leaving 16 bases between them. CDR3 DNA sequence: TGTGCCAGCAGTCGTACCGGGACAAATCCCTACGAGCAGTACTTC. This translates into CASSRTGTNPYEQYF.

This clone has just one count. This rearrangement joins TRBV5-1 to TRBJ2-7; 9 nucleotides align to TRBD2. Germline V gives CDR1 SGHRS, CDR2 YFSETQ. This CDR3 spans 15 amino acids. V dropped 7 bases and J dropped 4; count of bases not matched to a gene: 12. The CDR3 loop reads CASQHQRGDAYEQYF. The DNA of the CDR3 is TGCGCCAGCCAGCACCAGCGGGGGGACGCGTACGAGCAGTACTTC.

The chain joins TRBV11-2 to TRBJ1-4; possible D gene TRBD1, 6 bases. Germline CDR1 and CDR2: SGHAT and FQNNGV. The CDR3 contains 16 residues. V was trimmed by 6 bases and J by 6 bases, leaving 20 bases between them. The chain's CDR3 is CASSPPGGAQYEKLFF. The CDR3 bases are TGTGCCAGCAGTCCCCCCGGGGGGGCGCAGTATGAAAAACTGTTTTTT.

The chain combines TRBV10-3 with TRBJ1-2; TRBD1 matches at 10 bases. Germline loops: CDR1 ENHRY, CDR2 SYGVKD. The junction had 11 bases not matched to a gene; V was cut back by 10 bases and J by 0 bases. This CDR3 spans 16 amino acids. The CDR3 region is CATQRTGGPANYGYTF. CDR3 in DNA: TGTGCCACACAAAGGACAGGGGGACCAGCTAACTATGGCTACACCTTC.

The chain carries TRBV18 and TRBJ1-2; 9 nucleotides line up with TRBD1. Per the germline V gene, CDR1 is KGHSH and CDR2 is LQKENI. Trimming at V came to 3 bases and at J to 3 bases, leaving 5 bases not matched to a gene. The CDR3 runs to 15 residues. The DNA of the CDR3 is TGTGCCAGCTCACCTACAGGGGGCGACCACTATGGCTACACCTTC. Protein product: CASSPTGGDHYGYTF.

The sample holds a few counts of this clone. The chain is built from TRBV13 and TRBJ1-2; 9 bases map to TRBD1. Germline CDR1 reads PRHDT; CDR2 reads FYEKMQ (reference sequence). CDR3 length equals 15 residues. The trim removed 1 base at V and 5 bases at J, leaving 5 bases unmatched. The DNA for the CDR3 is TGTGCCAGCAGCTTAGCGGGACAGGGATTGTATGGCTACACCTTC. It translates to CASSLAGQGLYGYTF.

This sequence joins TRBV13 and TRBJ2-3; D is undetermined. The germline V gene has CDR1 PRHDT and CDR2 FYEKMQ (reference sequence). Trimming removed 5 bases at V and 6 bases at J, with 12 bases between. This CDR3 is 13 amino acids long. CDR3 sequence reads: CASSKTIGDTQYF. CDR3 DNA sequence: TGTGCCAGCAGCAAGACGATCGGGGATACGCAGTATTTT.

This chain connects TRBV30 to TRBJ2-3; 10 bases fit TRBD1. The CDR3 covers 13 residues. V gave up 7 bases and J gave up 5 bases; unmatched junction bases: 6. Germline V gene lookup returns CDR1 GTSNPN and CDR2 SVGIG (reference sequence). Here the CDR3 DNA reads TGTGCCTCCCCTAGGGACAGGGGAGATACGCAGTATTTT. It encodes CASPRDRGDTQYF.

The rearrangement uses TRBV27 and TRBJ2-7; 7 positions match TRBD2. This CDR3 is 14 amino acids long. V gave up 11 bases and J gave up 1 base; unmatched junction bases: 11. Germline V gives CDR1 MNHEY, CDR2 SMNVEV (reference sequence). DNA for the CDR3: TGTGCCCCCCCATCGGGGCGGGAGTCCTACGAGCAGTACTTC. Translated: CAPPSGRESYEQYF.